Following are 15 T cell receptor beta chains from one sample sequenced in a study of T cell repertoires in cytomegalovirus infection. TCRdb independently ran MiXCR on the reads; one entry per CDR3 protein. The data contain roughly 320,000 distinct CDR3 sequences, roughly a tenth of them singletons. The specimen was PBMCs. The receptor source for this set is a human donor in good health (CMV status not recorded). Some clones in this sample may be carry-over from other donors' samples.

This clonotype has ten or more counts. The genes are TRBV5-1 and TRBJ1-1; TRBD1 matches at 7 bases. The CDR3 length is 15 residues. V gave up 3 bases and J gave up 4 bases; unmatched junction bases: 9. In germline, CDR1 is SGHRS, CDR2 YFSETQ. CDR3 nucleotide sequence: TGCGCCAGCAGCTCGGGACCGGACAGGAGCACTGAAGCTTTCTTT. Translation gives CASSSGPDRSTEAFF.

This clonotype was detected ten times or more. The V and J genes are TRBV14 and TRBJ2-1, with 11 bases matching TRBD2. Per the germline V gene, CDR1 is SGHDN and CDR2 is FVKESK. This CDR3 comprises 16 residues. V trimming: 7 bases; J trimming: 4 bases; junction bases outside the gene matches: 9. The CDR3 protein is CASTPRLAGGYNEQFF. CDR3 DNA: TGTGCCAGCACCCCAAGGCTAGCGGGGGGTTACAATGAGCAGTTCTTC. Combining the CDR3 with reference TRBV14 and TRBJ2-1 gives the whole variable domain EAGVTQFPSHSVIEKGQTVTLRCDPISGHDNLYWYRRVMGKEIKFLLHFVKESKQDESGMPNNRFLAERTGGTYSTLKVQPAELEDSGVYFCASTPRLAGGYNEQFFGPGTRLTVL.

This clonotype was seen at least ten times. The J gene is TRBJ2-5, the V gene TRBV6-2 or TRBV6-3; no reliable D call. The CDR3 is 14 residues long. Germline V gene sequence: CDR1 MNHEY, CDR2 SVGEGT. Trimming removed 5 bases at V and 0 bases at J, with 10 bases between. The CDR3 DNA reads as TGTGCCAGCAGTCTGACTGGCTACCAAGAGACCCAGTACTTC. It encodes CASSLTGYQETQYF.

This clonotype occurred many times. This chain links TRBV4-1 with TRBJ2-7; TRBD1 agrees at 9 bases. Germline V lookup: CDR1 MGHRA, CDR2 YSYEKL. The J segment lost 7 bases and the V segment lost 2 bases, leaving 12 bases of the junction unmatched. CDR3 size: 16 residues. CDR3 nucleotide sequence: TGCGCCAGCAGCCAACAACCCTGGGACAGGGTGAGGGAGCAGTACTTC. Its translation is CASSQQPWDRVREQYF.

In this sample, this clonotype turned up many times. DNA of the CDR3: TGTGCCAGCAGCTTACTGAGCTCTACGCAGTATTTT. Translation: CASSLLSSTQYF. The chain employs TRBV7-8 and TRBJ2-3; D remains unclear. Per the germline V gene, CDR1 is SGHVS and CDR2 is FQNEAQ. The V end was cut by 2 bases, the J end by 8 bases, with 8 bases between. The CDR3 is 12 residues long. The variable domain in full, completed from reference TRBV7-8 and TRBJ2-3, reads GAGVSQSPRYKVAKRGQDVALRCDPISGHVSLFWYQQALGQGPEFLTYFQNEAQLDKSGLPSDRFFAERPEGSVSTLKIQRTQQEDSAVYLCASSLLSSTQYFGPGTRLTVL.

Ten or more counts support this clonotype. The chain is built from TRBV5-5 and TRBJ1-2, with 9 bases fitting TRBD1. The CDR3 is made up of 15 amino acids. The germline gives CDR1 SGHKS, CDR2 YYEKEE (reference sequence). With 2 bases clipped from V and 4 bases from J, the junction kept 6 bases outside the gene matches. This CDR3 is CASSFPGQGAYGYTF. The CDR3 nucleotides are TGTGCCAGCAGCTTCCCGGGACAGGGCGCCTATGGCTACACCTTC.

The chain recombines TRBV10-1 with TRBJ2-7; maybe TRBD1 (5 bases). The germline gives CDR1 WNHNN, CDR2 SYGVQD (reference sequence). Trimming removed 3 bases from V and 4 bases from J, with 10 bases in between. The CDR3 is 13 residues long. CDR3 bases: TGCGCCAGCAGTGACAGGGCATCGTACGAGCAGTACTTC. Encoded protein: CASSDRASYEQYF.

This clonotype has at least ten counts. The chain uses TRBV7-9 and TRBJ2-5, with 10 nucleotides matching TRBD2. The CDR3 covers 15 residues. The trim removed 4 bases at V and 4 bases at J, leaving 6 bases unmatched. Germline values: CDR1 SEHNR, CDR2 FQNEAQ (reference sequence). Here the CDR3 reads CASSSSRTSGETQYF. The CDR3 DNA follows: TGTGCCAGCAGCTCCTCACGGACTAGCGGAGAGACCCAGTACTTC.

The V gene is TRBV20-1, the J gene TRBJ2-5; the match to TRBD2 covers 9 bases. Germline V lookup: CDR1 DFQATT, CDR2 SNEGSKA (reference sequence). Trimming took 4 bases from V and 7 from J; bases not matched to a gene: 7. This CDR3 has 13 amino acids. The chain's CDR3 is CSATLAGPTTQYF. CDR3 DNA sequence: TGCAGTGCTACACTAGCGGGTCCAACGACCCAGTACTTC.

This clonotype was recorded at least ten times. The genes are TRBV10-3 and TRBJ2-1, with 8 bases lining up with TRBD2. Per germline, CDR1 ENHRY and CDR2 SYGVKD. Trimming cost V 0 bases and J 7 bases; bases outside gene matches: 8. This CDR3 comprises 16 residues. The CDR3 nucleotides are TGTGCCATCAGTGAGTCGAGAACTAGCGGAACGAATGAGCAGTTCTTC. Translating gives CAISESRTSGTNEQFF.

This clonotype was counted between two and nine times. This chain links TRBV28 with TRBJ1-1; D is ambiguous. V was clipped by 5 bases and J by 4 bases, with 17 bases between them. From germline, CDR1 is MDHEN and CDR2 SYDVKM. This CDR3 has 15 amino acids. The CDR3 DNA reads TGTGCCAGCAGTATAACCTCCCTCCTTCTCACTGAAGCTTTCTTT. This translates into CASSITSLLLTEAFF. Filled out from reference TRBV28 and TRBJ1-1, the complete variable domain reads DVKVTQSSRYLVKRTGEKVFLECVQDMDHENMFWYRQDPGLGLRLIYFSYDVKMKEKGDIPEGYSVSREKKERFSLILESASTNQTSMYLCASSITSLLLTEAFFGQGTRLTVV.

This clonotype was counted many times. This chain links TRBV7-9 with TRBJ1-6; tentatively, D is TRBD1 (6 bases). V was clipped by 3 bases and J by 11 bases, with 14 bases between them. Germline lookup yields CDR1 SEHNR and CDR2 FQNEAQ (reference sequence). This CDR3 comprises 14 residues. The chain's CDR3 is CASSLEQGQTPLHF. The CDR3 DNA sequence: TGTGCCAGCAGCTTGGAACAGGGTCAGACACCCCTCCACTTT.

The rearrangement links TRBV29-1 to TRBJ2-4; 9 bases match TRBD1. The germline gives CDR1 SQVTM, CDR2 ANQGSEA. The CDR3 is made up of 15 amino acids. Trimming at V came to 6 bases and at J to 2 bases, leaving 8 bases not matched to a gene. CDR3 DNA: TGCAGCGTCCTGGGACAGGGAGTTTCCAAAAACATTCAGTACTTC. It codes for CSVLGQGVSKNIQYF.

This clonotype has a handful of counts. This rearrangement joins TRBV20-1 to TRBJ1-4; possible D gene TRBD1, 5 bases. The CDR3 runs 12 residues. Germline loops: CDR1 DFQATT, CDR2 SNEGSKA (reference sequence). Trimming stripped 3 bases from V and 7 bases from J, with 9 bases between. The CDR3 sequence is CSASSRVEKLFF. In nucleotides, the CDR3 is TGCAGTGCTAGTAGCAGGGTTGAAAAACTGTTTTTT.

This clonotype was seen many times. The chain has TRBV7-3 and TRBJ1-1; a possible D gene is TRBD1 (5 bases). This CDR3 is 13 amino acids long. V was trimmed by 5 bases and J by 4 bases, leaving 11 bases between them. CDR1 is SGHTA, CDR2 FQGTGA, per germline. The CDR3 region is CASSRDSFTEAFF. DNA for the CDR3: TGTGCCAGCAGCCGTGACAGCTTCACTGAAGCTTTCTTT. The full variable domain, with the rest looked up from reference TRBV7-3 and TRBJ1-1, is GAGVSQTPSNKVTEKGKYVELRCDPISGHTALYWYRQSLGQGPEFLIYFQGTGAADDSGLPNDRFFAVRPEGSVSTLKIQRTERGDSAVYLCASSRDSFTEAFFGQGTRLTVV.